This T cell receptor beta chain was observed in a study of shared clonotypes between healthy human individuals. Deletions cut 2 bases from V and 4 bases from J, with 11 bases between. The germline V gene encodes CDR1 MNHNY and CDR2 SVGAGI (reference sequence). This CDR3 is built from 14 residues. Each subset's genomic DNA was split evenly across several immunoSEQ plates. This table comes from immunoSEQ multiplex PCR, and its TCRdb copy is limited to in-frame clones, with some not included. The sample yields about 490,000 clones, around 73% seen once. This clone was counted many times. The genes are TRBV6-6 and TRBJ1-1; D unclear. The source material was PBMCs. This sequence was found in a woman in her 40s in good health. Some clones in this sample may be carry-over from other donors' samples. The CDR3 nucleotides are TGTGCCAGCAGTTACAGGGTGGAAGGCACTGAAGCTTTCTTT. Its translation is CASSYRVEGTEAFF.